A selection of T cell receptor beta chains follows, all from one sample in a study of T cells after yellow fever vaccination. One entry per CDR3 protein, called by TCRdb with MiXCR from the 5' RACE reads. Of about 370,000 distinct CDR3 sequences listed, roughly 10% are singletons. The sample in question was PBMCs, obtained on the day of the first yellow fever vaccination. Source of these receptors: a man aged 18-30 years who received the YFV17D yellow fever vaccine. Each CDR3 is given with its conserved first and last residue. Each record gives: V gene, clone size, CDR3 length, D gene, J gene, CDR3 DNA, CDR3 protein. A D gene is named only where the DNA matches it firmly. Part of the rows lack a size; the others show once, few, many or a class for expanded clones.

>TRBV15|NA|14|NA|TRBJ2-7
TGTGCCACCAGCAGAGGAACCTCGGGGAGCGAGCAGTACTTC
CATSRGTSGSEQYF
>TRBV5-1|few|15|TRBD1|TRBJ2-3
TGCGCCAGCAGCTTGAGGGGGCGCGTCACAGATACGCAGTATTTT
CASSLRGRVTDTQYF
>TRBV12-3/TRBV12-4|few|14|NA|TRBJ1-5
TGTGCCAGCAGTAGGCCGGGGGCAAGTCAGCCCCAGCATTTT
CASSRPGASQPQHF
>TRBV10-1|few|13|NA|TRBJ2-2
TGCGCCAGCACTGCTCCGGACACCGGGGAGCTGTTTTTT
CASTAPDTGELFF
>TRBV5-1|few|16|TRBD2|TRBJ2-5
TGCGCCAGCAGCCTGAACGCGGGGGGCTCGACGGAGACCCAGTACTTC
CASSLNAGGSTETQYF
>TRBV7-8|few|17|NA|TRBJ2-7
TGTGCCAGCAGCCTCCTTATCCTCAGGGAGAGAACCTACGAGCAGTACTTC
CASSLLILRERTYEQYF
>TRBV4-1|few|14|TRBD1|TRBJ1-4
TGCGCCAGCAGACCCGGGACAGGGTACGAAAAACTGTTTTTT
CASRPGTGYEKLFF
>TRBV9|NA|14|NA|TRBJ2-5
TGTGCCAGCAGCGTAGAATACGGACAAGAGACCCAGTACTTC
CASSVEYGQETQYF
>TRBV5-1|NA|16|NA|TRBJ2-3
TGCGCCAGCAGCGGGGGCAGGGGGGGGAGCACAGATACGCAGTATTTT
CASSGGRGGSTDTQYF
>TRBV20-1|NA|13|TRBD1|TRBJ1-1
TGCAGTAGTACGGGACAGGGGGCGCGAGGGGCTTTCTTT
CSSTGQGARGAFF
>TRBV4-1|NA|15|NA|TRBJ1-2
TGCGCCAGCAGCCAAGATCCTGGGGGCCCATATGGCTACACCTTC
CASSQDPGGPYGYTF
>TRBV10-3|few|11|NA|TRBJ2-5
TGTGCCATCAGGAGCGAGGAGACCCAGTACTTC
CAIRSEETQYF
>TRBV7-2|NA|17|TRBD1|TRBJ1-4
TGTGCCAGCAGCCGAGGCCGAGTGAGGACAGGGGGCGGAAAACTGTTTTTT
CASSRGRVRTGGGKLFF
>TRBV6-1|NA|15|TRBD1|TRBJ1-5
TGTGCCTCCAGGGAGGGGGCGTCTCGCCATCAGCCCCAGCATTTT
CASREGASRHQPQHF
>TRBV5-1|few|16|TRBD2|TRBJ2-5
TGCGCCAGCAGCTTGGAGGGAGCTAGCGGGGCCGAGACCCAGTACTTC
CASSLEGASGAETQYF
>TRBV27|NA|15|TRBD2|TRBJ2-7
TGTGCCAGCAGTTCCTGGACTAGCGGGAGCTACGAGCAGTACTTC
CASSSWTSGSYEQYF
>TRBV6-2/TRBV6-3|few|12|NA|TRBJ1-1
TGTGCCAGCAACCTAGACCCGGGTGAAGCTTTCTTT
CASNLDPGEAFF
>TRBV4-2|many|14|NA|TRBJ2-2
TGTGCCAGCAGAGACTCCAGGGAACCCGGGGAGCTGTTTTTT
CASRDSREPGELFF
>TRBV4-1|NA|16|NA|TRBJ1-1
TGCGCCAGCAGCCAGGCCGAGAAAGGGATGAACACTGAAGCTTTCTTT
CASSQAEKGMNTEAFF
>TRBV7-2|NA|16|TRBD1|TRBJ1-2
TGTGCCAGCAGCTTAGGTTCCAGGGGGACAAACTATGGCTACACCTTC
CASSLGSRGTNYGYTF
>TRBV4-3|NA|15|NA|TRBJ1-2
TGCGCCAGCAGCCAAGATTTGGGGGTCTTCTATGGCTACACCTTC
CASSQDLGVFYGYTF
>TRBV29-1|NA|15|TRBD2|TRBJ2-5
TGCAGCGTTGAAGATCTGACTAGCGGGCTATCGGCCCAGTACTTC
CSVEDLTSGLSAQYF
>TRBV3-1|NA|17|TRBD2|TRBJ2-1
TGTGCCAGCAGCCTTTATAGCGGGGGGGCGATCCACAATGAGCAGTTCTTC
CASSLYSGGAIHNEQFF
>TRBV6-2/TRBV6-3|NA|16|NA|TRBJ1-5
TGTGCCAGCAGCCCCTCTCGCGGGGGTAGCAATCAGCCCCAGCATTTT
CASSPSRGGSNQPQHF
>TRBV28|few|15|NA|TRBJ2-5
TGTGCCAGCAGTTTAAGGGCGTGGGGTCGTGAGACCCAGTACTTC
CASSLRAWGRETQYF
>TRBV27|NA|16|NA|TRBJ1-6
TGTGCCAGCAGGGTTGAACGAAACTCCTATAATTCACCCCTCCACTTT
CASRVERNSYNSPLHF
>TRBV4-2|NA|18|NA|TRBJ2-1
TGTGCCAGCAGCCGTACAGTTACAGGCCAGGGGGGGTACAATGAGCAGTTCTTC
CASSRTVTGQGGYNEQFF
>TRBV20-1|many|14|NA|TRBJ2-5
TGCAGTGCTAGAGCCACATCAGCGGGAGAGACCCAGTACTTC
CSARATSAGETQYF
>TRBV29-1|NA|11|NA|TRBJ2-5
TGCAGCGTTGTGTCACAAGAGACCCAGTACTTC
CSVVSQETQYF
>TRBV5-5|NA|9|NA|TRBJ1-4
TGTGCGCGTCCTGAAAAACTGTTTTTT
CARPEKLFF
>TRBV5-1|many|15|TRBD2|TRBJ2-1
TGCGCCAGCAGCTGGAGCGGGGGGGCCTACAATGAGCAGTTCTTC
CASSWSGGAYNEQFF
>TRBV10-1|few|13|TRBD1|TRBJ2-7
TGCGCCAGCAGTGAGTGGACAGGGGGGGAGCAGTACTTC
CASSEWTGGEQYF
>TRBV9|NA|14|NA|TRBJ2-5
TGTGCCAGCAGCGTGAGCTTTACTCAAGAGACCCAGTACTTC
CASSVSFTQETQYF
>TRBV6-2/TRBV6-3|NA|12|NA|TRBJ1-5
TGTGCCAGTCAGGGACCATATCAGCCCCAGCATTTT
CASQGPYQPQHF
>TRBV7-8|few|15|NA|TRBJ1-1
TGTGCCAGCACCTCTTTAGAGCTCCGAGGTGCTGAAGCTTTCTTT
CASTSLELRGAEAFF
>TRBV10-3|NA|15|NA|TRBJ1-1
TGTGCCATCAGCTTGGGGGGGAGGGGGAACACTGAAGCTTTCTTT
CAISLGGRGNTEAFF
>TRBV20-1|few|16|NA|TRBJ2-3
TGCAGTGCTTGTCCACGGGACAAGGCCCGCACAGATACGCAGTATTTT
CSACPRDKARTDTQYF
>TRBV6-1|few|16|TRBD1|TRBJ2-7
TGTGCCAGCAGCCATCGGGACAGGGGGCCAGGCTTTGGGCAGTACTTC
CASSHRDRGPGFGQYF
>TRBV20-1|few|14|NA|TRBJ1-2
TGCAGTGCTAGTAGTACAGGAGAACTCTATGGCTACACCTTC
CSASSTGELYGYTF
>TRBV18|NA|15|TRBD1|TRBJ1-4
TGTGCCAGCTCAGACCTCGGGACAGGGAATGAAAAACTGTTTTTT
CASSDLGTGNEKLFF
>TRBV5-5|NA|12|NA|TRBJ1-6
TGTGCCAGCAGCTGGGGGGATTCACCCCTCCACTTT
CASSWGDSPLHF
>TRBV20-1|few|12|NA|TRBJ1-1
TGCAGTGCCGTGGGACTGAAGGCTGAAGCTTTCTTT
CSAVGLKAEAFF
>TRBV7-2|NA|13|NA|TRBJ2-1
TGTGCCAGCAGCCCACTACTCGGGGATGAGCAGTTCTTC
CASSPLLGDEQFF
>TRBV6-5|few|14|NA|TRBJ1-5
TGTGCCAGCAGTTACGGTCAGGCGGACCAGCCCCAGCATTTT
CASSYGQADQPQHF
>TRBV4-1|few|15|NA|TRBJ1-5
TGCGCCAGCAGCCAAGTTGGGCGGGTGGGCCAGCCCCAGCATTTT
CASSQVGRVGQPQHF